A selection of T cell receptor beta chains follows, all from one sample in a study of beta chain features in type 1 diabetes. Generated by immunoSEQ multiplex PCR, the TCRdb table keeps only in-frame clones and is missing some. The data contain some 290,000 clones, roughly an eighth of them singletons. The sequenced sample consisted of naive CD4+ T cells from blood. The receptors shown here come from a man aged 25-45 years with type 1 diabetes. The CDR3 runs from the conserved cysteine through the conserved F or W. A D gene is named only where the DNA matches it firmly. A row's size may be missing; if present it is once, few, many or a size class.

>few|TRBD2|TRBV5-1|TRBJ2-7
TGCGCCAGCAGCTTGGGACTAGCGGGAGGATACCAGTACTTC
CASSLGLAGGYQYF
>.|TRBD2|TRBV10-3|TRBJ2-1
TGTGCCATCAGTGACTCGACTAGCGGGATGCACTCCTACAATGAGCAGTTCTTC
CAISDSTSGMHSYNEQFF
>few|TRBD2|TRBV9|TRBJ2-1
TGTGCCAGCAGCTCCCGGGGGGGGAACAATGAGCAGTTCTTC
CASSSRGGNNEQFF
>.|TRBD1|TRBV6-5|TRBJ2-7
TGTGCCAGCAGCCTAGCCCACGACAGGGTCTACGAGCAGTACTTC
CASSLAHDRVYEQYF
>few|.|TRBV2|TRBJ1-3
TGTGCCAGCAGTCTCTCTGGAAACACCATATATTTT
CASSLSGNTIYF
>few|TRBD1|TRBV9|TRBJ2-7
TGTGCCAGCAGCCCCCAGGCCCCCGGGACAGGATACTACGAGCAGTACTTC
CASSPQAPGTGYYEQYF
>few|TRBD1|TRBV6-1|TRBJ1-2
TGTGCCAGCAGTAGCCGGGACAGGGGTAACTATGGCTACACCTTC
CASSSRDRGNYGYTF
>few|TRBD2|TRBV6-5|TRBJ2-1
TGTGCCAGCAGTTACGAACTAGCGGATGAGCAGTTCTTC
CASSYELADEQFF
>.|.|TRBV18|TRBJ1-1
TGTGCCAGCTCACCTCTCCAGGGGTCTGACACTGAAGCTTTCTTT
CASSPLQGSDTEAFF
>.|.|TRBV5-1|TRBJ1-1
TGCGCCAGCAGCCGCGCGACAGGTGAGATGAACACTGAAGCTTTCTTT
CASSRATGEMNTEAFF
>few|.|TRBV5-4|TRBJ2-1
TGTGCCAGCAGCTTGGCGTCTAGAAGTTCCCAGTTCTTC
CASSLASRSSQFF
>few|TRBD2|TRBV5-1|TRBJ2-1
TGCGCCAGCAGCTTCTCCGGGACTAGCGGGACCTTCTACTACAATGAGCAGTTCTTC
CASSFSGTSGTFYYNEQFF
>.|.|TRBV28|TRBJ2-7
TGTGCCAGCAGGTCCGGGACACTCATCTACGAGCAGTACTTC
CASRSGTLIYEQYF
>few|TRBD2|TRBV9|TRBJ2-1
TGTGCCAGCAGCGTAGAACTAGCGGGAGATGGTGAGCAGTTCTTC
CASSVELAGDGEQFF
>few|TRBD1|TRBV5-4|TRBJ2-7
TGTGCCAGCAGCTTGGATTTAGGACAGGGGGTGGGCTACGAGCAGTACTTC
CASSLDLGQGVGYEQYF
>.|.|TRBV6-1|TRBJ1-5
TGTGCCAGCAGGGACTTTCAGCCCCAGCATTTT
CASRDFQPQHF
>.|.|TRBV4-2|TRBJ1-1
TGTGCCAGCAGCCAAGAGGGGGGTGAAGCTTTCTTT
CASSQEGGEAFF
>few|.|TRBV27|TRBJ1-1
TGTGCCAGCAGTTTAGAGCGGGGGAACACTGAAGCTTTCTTT
CASSLERGNTEAFF
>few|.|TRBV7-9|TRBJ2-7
TGTGCCAGCAGCTTAGCTCAGGGGCATTACTACGAGCAGTACTTC
CASSLAQGHYYEQYF
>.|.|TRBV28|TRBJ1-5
TGTGCCAGCAGTCCCGGGACATTTCAGCCCCAGCATTTT
CASSPGTFQPQHF
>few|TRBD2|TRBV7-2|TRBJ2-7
TGTGCCAGCAGCTTAGGAGGGACTAGCTCCTACGAGCAGTACTTC
CASSLGGTSSYEQYF
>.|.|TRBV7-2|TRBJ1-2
TGTGCCAGCAGCTCATCATTCAACTATGGCTACACCTTC
CASSSSFNYGYTF
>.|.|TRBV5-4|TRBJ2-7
TGTGCCAGCAGCTTCGACGGACTCTACGAGCAGTACTTC
CASSFDGLYEQYF
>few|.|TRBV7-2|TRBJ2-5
TGTGCCAGCAGCTTCCAACAGGGCGCCATGGAGACCCAGTACTTC
CASSFQQGAMETQYF
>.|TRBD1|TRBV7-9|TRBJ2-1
TGTGCCAGCAGCTCGGGACAGGTTAGCGATGAGCAGTTCTTC
CASSSGQVSDEQFF
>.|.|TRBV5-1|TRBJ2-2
TGCGCCAGCAGCTTGGCCTCAGGGGCAGATGGGGAGCTGTTTTTT
CASSLASGADGELFF
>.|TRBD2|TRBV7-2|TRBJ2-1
TGTGCCAGCAGGCGGGGGGGGCCCTACAATGAGCAGTTCTTC
CASRRGGPYNEQFF
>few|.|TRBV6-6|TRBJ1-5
TGTGCCAGCAGTTACGGGACAACGGGTCAGCCCCAGCATTTT
CASSYGTTGQPQHF
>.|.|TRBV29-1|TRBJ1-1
TGCAGCGGGGAGAGGATGGCCCCGAACACTGAAGCTTTCTTT
CSGERMAPNTEAFF
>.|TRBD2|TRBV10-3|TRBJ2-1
TGTGCCATCAGGGGGACTAGCGAGGGGAATGAGCAGTTCTTC
CAIRGTSEGNEQFF
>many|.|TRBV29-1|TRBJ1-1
TGCAGCGTTGATGACAGGAACACTGAAGCTTTCTTT
CSVDDRNTEAFF
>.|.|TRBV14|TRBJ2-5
TGTGCCAGCAGCCAAGGAGTTGAAGAGACCCAGTACTTC
CASSQGVEETQYF